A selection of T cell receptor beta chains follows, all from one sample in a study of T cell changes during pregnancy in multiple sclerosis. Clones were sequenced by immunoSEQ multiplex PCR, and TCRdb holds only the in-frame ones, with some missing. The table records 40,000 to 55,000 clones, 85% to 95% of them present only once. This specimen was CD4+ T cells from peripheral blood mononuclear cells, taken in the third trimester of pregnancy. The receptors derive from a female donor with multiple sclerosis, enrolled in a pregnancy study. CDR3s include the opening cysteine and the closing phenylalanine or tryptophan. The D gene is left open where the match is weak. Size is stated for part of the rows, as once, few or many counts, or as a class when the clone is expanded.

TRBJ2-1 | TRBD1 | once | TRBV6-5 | CASTQAGTGHNEQFF | TGTGCCAGCACCCAAGCCGGGACAGGGCACAATGAGCAGTTCTTC
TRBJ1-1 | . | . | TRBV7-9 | CASSLGENTEAFF | TGTGCCAGCAGCTTAGGAGAGAACACTGAAGCTTTCTTT
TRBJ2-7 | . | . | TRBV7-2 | CASSLVRTRYEQYF | TGTGCCAGCAGCTTAGTCCGGACACGCTACGAGCAGTACTTC
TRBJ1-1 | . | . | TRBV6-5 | CASSLTGRTEAFF | TGTGCCAGCAGCCTTACAGGGCGGACTGAAGCTTTCTTT
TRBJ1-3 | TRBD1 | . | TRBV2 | CASSGTGGTGNTIYF | TGTGCCAGCAGTGGGACAGGGGGTACTGGAAACACCATATATTTT
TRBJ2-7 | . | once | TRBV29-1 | CSAERTGSSYEQYF | TGCAGCGCAGAGAGGACGGGGAGCTCCTACGAGCAGTACTTC
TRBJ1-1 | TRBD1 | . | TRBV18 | CASSPPRSPGTAGSRGRTEAFF | TGTGCCAGCTCACCACCAAGGTCCCCCGGGACAGCCGGGTCGCGTGGTAGGACTGAAGCTTTCTTT
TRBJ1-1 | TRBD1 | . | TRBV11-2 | CASSPDRGDTEAFF | TGTGCCAGCAGCCCTGACAGGGGGGACACTGAAGCTTTCTTT
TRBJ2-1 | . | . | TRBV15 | CATSRPSSFPPHGEQFF | TGTGCCACCAGCAGGCCCTCGAGTTTTCCACCCCACGGGGAGCAGTTCTTC
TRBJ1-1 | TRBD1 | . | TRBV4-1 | CASSRGEGAPETEAFF | TGCGCCAGCAGCCGCGGAGAGGGGGCACCCGAGACTGAAGCTTTCTTT
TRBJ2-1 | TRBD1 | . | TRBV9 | CASSVRDRGRGEQFF | TGTGCCAGCAGCGTACGGGACAGGGGGCGAGGTGAGCAGTTCTTC
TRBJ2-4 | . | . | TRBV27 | CASTRVGGAKNIQYF | TGTGCCAGCACACGGGTCGGGGGAGCCAAAAACATTCAGTACTTC
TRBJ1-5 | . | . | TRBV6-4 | CASSQALYQPQHF | TGTGCCAGCAGTCAGGCTCTTTATCAGCCCCAGCATTTT
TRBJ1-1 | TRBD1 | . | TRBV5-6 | CASSWKGGSTEAFF | TGTGCCAGCAGCTGGAAAGGGGGCTCGACTGAAGCTTTCTTT
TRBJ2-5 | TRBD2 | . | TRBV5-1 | CASSPSGTQETQYF | TGCGCCAGCAGTCCTAGCGGTACTCAAGAGACCCAGTACTTC
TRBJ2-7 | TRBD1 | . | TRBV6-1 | CASKTGTGIPYEQYF | TGTGCCAGCAAGACCGGGACAGGGATTCCCTACGAGCAGTACTTC
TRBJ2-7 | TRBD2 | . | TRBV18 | CASSPPGLAGYEQYF | TGTGCCAGCTCACCACCTGGACTAGCGGGCTACGAGCAGTACTTC
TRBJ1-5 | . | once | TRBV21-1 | CASSNFFGGTAEGNQPQHF | TGTGCCAGCAGCAATTTCTTTGGCGGGACGGCCGAAGGCAATCAGCCCCAGCATTTT
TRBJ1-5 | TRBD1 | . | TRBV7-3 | CASSLGQNQPQHF | TGTGCCAGCAGCTTGGGACAGAATCAGCCCCAGCATTTT
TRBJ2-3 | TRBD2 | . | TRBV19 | CASSITSGGRITQYF | TGTGCCAGTAGTATCACTAGCGGGGGACGCATAACGCAGTATTTT
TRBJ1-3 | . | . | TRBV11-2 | CASSLGLFGNTIYF | TGTGCCAGCAGCCTAGGCCTATTTGGAAACACCATATATTTT
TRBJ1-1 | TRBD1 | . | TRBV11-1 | CASSGGLGTGNTEAFF | TGTGCCAGCAGCGGAGGCCTAGGGACAGGGAACACTGAAGCTTTCTTT
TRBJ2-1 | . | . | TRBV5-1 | CASSLEQGSNRFF | TGCGCCAGCAGCTTGGAACAGGGCTCGAATAGGTTCTTC
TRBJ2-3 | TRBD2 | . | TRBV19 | CASRRTSGSTDTQYF | TGTGCCAGTAGGAGGACTAGCGGAAGCACAGATACGCAGTATTTT
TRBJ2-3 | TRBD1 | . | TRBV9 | CASCRQGGTDTQYF | TGTGCCAGCTGTAGACAGGGAGGCACAGATACGCAGTATTTT
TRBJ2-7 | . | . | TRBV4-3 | CASSQESVLYEQYF | TGCGCCAGCAGCCAAGAATCGGTGCTCTACGAGCAGTACTTC
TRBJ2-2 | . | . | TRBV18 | CASSPPFRGELFF | TGTGCCAGCTCACCACCCTTTCGCGGGGAGCTGTTTTTT
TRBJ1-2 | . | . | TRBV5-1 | CASSLDSTRGLGYGYTF | TGCGCCAGCAGCTTGGATTCGACAAGAGGGTTAGGGTATGGCTACACCTTC